This TCR beta chain is drawn from a study of T cell repertoires in cytomegalovirus infection. Study-wide context: CMV infection and matching HLA type were both indicated by public TCR beta signatures.

Using its own MiXCR run on the reads, TCRdb lists one record per CDR3 protein. The sample records 150,000 or so distinct CDR3 sequences, less than 25% being singletons. The CDR3 has 18 amino acids. Germline V gene sequence: CDR1 SGHTA, CDR2 FQGTGA. Trimming at V came to 3 bases and at J to 4 bases, leaving 11 bases not matched to a gene. Notes on the study in general: Within the response measured ex vivo, HLA-C-restricted CMV-specific TCR beta clonotypes were dominant.

This clonotype was recorded many times. The antigen is not known. The sequence was obtained from a human donor in good health (CMV status not recorded). Some clones in this sample may be carry-over from other donors' samples. Sequencing input: PBMCs. J is TRBJ2-1 and V is TRBV7-3; 11 nucleotides match TRBD2. CDR3 bases: TGTGCCAGCAGCTTGGATTCTAGCGGGAGGTCAACTTACAATGAGCAGTTCTTC. This translates into CASSLDSSGRSTYNEQFF.